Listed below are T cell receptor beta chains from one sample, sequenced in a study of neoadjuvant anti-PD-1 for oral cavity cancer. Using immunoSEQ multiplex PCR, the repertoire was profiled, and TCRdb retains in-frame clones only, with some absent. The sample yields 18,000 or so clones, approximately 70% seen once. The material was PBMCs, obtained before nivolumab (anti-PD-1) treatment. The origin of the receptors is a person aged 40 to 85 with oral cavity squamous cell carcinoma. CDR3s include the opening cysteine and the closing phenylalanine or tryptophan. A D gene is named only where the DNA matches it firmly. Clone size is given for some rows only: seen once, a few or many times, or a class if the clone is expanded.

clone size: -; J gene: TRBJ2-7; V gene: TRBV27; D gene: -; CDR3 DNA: TGTGCCAGCAGTTTATGGGACGGACGCACCGGCGAGCAGTACTTC; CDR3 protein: CASSLWDGRTGEQYF
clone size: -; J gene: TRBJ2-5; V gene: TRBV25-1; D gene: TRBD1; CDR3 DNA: TGTGCCAGCAGTGCGGACAGGGACGACCTAACAGGGGAGACCCAGTACTTC; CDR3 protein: CASSADRDDLTGETQYF
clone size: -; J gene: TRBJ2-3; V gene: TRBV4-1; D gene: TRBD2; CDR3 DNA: TGCGCCAGCAGCCAAGAAGGGAGGGACGCCGTCTCGGCGCAGTATTTT; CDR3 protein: CASSQEGRDAVSAQYF
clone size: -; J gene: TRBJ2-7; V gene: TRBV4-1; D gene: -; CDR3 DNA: TGCGCCAGCAGCCAAGACGACCTCTCCGTATACGAGCAGTACTTC; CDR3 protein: CASSQDDLSVYEQYF
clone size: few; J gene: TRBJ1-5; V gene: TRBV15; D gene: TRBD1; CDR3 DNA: TGTGCCACCAGCAACCGGGACAGGGGGCTTAATAGCAATCAGCCCCAGCATTTT; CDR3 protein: CATSNRDRGLNSNQPQHF
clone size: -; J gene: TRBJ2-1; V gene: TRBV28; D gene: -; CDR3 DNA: TGTGCCAGTCAGGGGGCGGGAGAGAAAAATGAGCAGTTCTTC; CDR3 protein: CASQGAGEKNEQFF
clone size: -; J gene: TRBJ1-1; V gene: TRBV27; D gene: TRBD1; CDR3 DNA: TGTGCCAGCAGTTTAGGGCCGGGACAGGGAAACACTGAAGCTTTCTTT; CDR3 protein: CASSLGPGQGNTEAFF
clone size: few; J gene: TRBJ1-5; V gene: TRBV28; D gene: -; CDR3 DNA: TGTGCCACCAACAGGGAAGAGGGTCAGCCCCAGCATTTT; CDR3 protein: CATNREEGQPQHF
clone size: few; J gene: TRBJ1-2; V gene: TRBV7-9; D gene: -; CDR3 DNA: TGTGCCAGCAGCTCCTGGCCGGGGGCAGATGGCTACACCTTC; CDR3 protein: CASSSWPGADGYTF
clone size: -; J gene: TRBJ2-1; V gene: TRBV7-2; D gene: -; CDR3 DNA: TGTGCCAGCAGCTTAGCCTCGCGAGGTGAGCAGTTCTTC; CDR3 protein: CASSLASRGEQFF
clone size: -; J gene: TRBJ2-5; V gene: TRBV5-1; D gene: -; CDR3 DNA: TGCGCCAGCAGCTTTCAGGGGATCGAAGAGACCCAGTACTTC; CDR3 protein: CASSFQGIEETQYF
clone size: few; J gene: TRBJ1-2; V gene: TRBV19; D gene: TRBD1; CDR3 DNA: TGTGCCAGTAGCCAGACAGGGGGCTATGGCTACACCTTC; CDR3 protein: CASSQTGGYGYTF
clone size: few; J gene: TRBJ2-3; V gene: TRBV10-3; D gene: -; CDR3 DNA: TGTGCCATCAGTGACGTTGACAGTACAGATACGCAGTATTTT; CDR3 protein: CAISDVDSTDTQYF
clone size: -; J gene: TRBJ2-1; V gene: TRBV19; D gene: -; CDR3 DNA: TGTGCCAGTAGTAGAACCCGGGACTCGGGACAGTTCTTC; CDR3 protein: CASSRTRDSGQFF
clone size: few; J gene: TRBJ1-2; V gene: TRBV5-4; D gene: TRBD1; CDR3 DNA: TGTGCCAGCAGCTTGGTGCAGGGGGGTGGCTACACCTTC; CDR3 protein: CASSLVQGGGYTF
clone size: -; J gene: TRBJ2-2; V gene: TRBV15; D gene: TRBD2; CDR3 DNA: TGTGCCACCAGCAGGACTAGCGGGAGGACGGGGGAGCTGTTTTTT; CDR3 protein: CATSRTSGRTGELFF
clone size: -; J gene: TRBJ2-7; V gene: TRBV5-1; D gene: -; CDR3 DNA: TGCGCCAGCAGCCCAAGCGGTGAGGGCCCCTACGAGCAGTACTTC; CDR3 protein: CASSPSGEGPYEQYF
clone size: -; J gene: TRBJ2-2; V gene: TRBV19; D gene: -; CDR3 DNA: TGTGCCTGGCAAAGGAGGGGGTCGGGTACCGGGGAGCTGTTTTTT; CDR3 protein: CAWQRRGSGTGELFF
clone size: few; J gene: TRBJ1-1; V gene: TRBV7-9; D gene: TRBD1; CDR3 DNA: TGTGCCAGCAGCTTAGACAGGGGGCACACTGAAGCTTTCTTT; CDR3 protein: CASSLDRGHTEAFF
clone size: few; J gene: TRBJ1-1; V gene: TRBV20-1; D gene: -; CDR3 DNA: TGCAGTGGTACAGTGAACACTGAAGCTTTCTTT; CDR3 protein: CSGTVNTEAFF
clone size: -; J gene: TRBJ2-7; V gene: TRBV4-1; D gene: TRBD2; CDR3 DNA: TGCGCCAGCAGCCAAGATCGGCTAGCGGGAGATAAGTACTTC; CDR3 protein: CASSQDRLAGDKYF
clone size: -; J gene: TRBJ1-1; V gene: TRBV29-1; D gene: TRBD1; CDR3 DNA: TGCAGCGTCGCCTCCCATTTGGACAGGGTAGGGGACACTGAAGCTTTCTTT; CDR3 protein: CSVASHLDRVGDTEAFF
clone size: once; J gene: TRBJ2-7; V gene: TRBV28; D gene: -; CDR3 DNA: TGTGCCAGCAGTTTACAGGCAGGGGATCGGGGGGAGCAGTACTTC; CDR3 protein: CASSLQAGDRGEQYF
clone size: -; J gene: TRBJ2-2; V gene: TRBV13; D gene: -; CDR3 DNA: TGTGCCAGCAGCTTATTCGAGGGGGAGAACACCGGGGAGCTGTTTTTT; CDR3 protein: CASSLFEGENTGELFF
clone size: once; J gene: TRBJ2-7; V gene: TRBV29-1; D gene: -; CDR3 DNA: TGCAGCGTGTCGGGACTTTTCTACGAGCAGTACTTC; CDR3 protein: CSVSGLFYEQYF
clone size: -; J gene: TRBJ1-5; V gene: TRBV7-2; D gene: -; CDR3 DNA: TGTGCCAGCAGCTTAAGCTGGAATCAGCCCCAGCATTTT; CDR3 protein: CASSLSWNQPQHF
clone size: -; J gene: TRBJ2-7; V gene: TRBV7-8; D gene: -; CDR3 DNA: TGTGCCAGCAGTCTTGGGGGCCCCTACGAGCAGTACTTC; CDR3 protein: CASSLGGPYEQYF
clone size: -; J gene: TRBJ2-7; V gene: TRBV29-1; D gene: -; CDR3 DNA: TGCAGCGGCACAGGGTACGGCTACGAGCAGTACTTC; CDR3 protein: CSGTGYGYEQYF
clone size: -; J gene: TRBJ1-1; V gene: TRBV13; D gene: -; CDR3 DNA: TGTGCCAGCAGCTTACAGGGGTTGGGTGAAGCTTTCTTT; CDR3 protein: CASSLQGLGEAFF
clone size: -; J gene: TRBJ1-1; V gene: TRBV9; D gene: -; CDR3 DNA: TGTGCCAGCAGCCTTAGTGGGGCTGAAGCTTTCTTT; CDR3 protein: CASSLSGAEAFF
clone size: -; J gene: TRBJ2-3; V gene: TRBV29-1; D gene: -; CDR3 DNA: TGCAGCGTTGAAGGGACAGCTAGCACAGATACGCAGTATTTT; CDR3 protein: CSVEGTASTDTQYF
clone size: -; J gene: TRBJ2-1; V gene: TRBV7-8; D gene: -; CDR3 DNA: TGTGCCAGCAGCCCCCGGGAGCTCGGAGAGCAGTTCTTC; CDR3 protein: CASSPRELGEQFF
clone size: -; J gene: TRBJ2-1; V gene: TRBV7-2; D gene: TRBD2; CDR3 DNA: TGTGCCAGCAGCTTATTTAGCGGGAGGCGGTGGAATGAGCAGTTCTTC; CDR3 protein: CASSLFSGRRWNEQFF
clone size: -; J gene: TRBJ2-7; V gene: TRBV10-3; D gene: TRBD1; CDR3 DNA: TGTGCCACCAAACCGGGACAGGCTAGCGAGCAGTACTTC; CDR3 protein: CATKPGQASEQYF
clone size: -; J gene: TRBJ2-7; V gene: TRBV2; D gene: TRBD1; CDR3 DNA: TGTGCCAGTCACAGTGGGGACAGCCTCTCCTACGAGCAGTACTTC; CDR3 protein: CASHSGDSLSYEQYF
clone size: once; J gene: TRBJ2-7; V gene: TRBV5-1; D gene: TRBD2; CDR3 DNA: TGCGCCAGCAGAGGAGCGGGAGCCGACGAGCAGTACTTC; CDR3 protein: CASRGAGADEQYF
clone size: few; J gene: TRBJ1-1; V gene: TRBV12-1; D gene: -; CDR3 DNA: TGTGCCAGCAGCCCATATATGAACACTGAAGCTTTCTTT; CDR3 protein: CASSPYMNTEAFF
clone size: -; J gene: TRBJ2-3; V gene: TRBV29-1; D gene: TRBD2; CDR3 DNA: TGCAGCGTGGTACTAGCGGGATTCACAGATACGCAGTATTTT; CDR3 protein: CSVVLAGFTDTQYF
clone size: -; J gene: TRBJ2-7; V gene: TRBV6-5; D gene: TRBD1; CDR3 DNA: TGTGCCAGCAGTTACTGGGGACAGGCCACCGGCTACGAGCAGTACTTC; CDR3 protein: CASSYWGQATGYEQYF
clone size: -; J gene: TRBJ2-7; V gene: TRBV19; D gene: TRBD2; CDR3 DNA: TGTGCCAGTAGGACGACTAGCGGGAGTGTATACGAGCAGTACTTC; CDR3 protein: CASRTTSGSVYEQYF
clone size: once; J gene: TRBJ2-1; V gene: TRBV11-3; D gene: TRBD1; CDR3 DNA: TGTGCCAGCAGCCATAACCGCCCAGGGGGAAGCTCCTACAATGAGCAGTTCTTC; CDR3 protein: CASSHNRPGGSSYNEQFF
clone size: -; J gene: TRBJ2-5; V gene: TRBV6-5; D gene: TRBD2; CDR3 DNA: TGTGCCAGCAGCCTACTAGCGGGAGGGCGGGAGACCCAGTACTTC; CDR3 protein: CASSLLAGGRETQYF
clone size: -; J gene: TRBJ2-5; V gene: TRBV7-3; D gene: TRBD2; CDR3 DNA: TGTGCCAGCAGTCCCGGGACTAGCGGGAGGGAGACCCAGTACTTC; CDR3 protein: CASSPGTSGRETQYF
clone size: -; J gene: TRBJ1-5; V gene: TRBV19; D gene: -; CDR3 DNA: TGTGCCAGTAGTATGACGGTTACTAGCAATCAGCCCCAGCATTTT; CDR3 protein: CASSMTVTSNQPQHF
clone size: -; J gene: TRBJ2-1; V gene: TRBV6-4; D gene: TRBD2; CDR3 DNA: TGTGCCAGCAGTGTCCTAAGCGGGAGCTCCTACAATGAGCAGTTCTTC; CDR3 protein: CASSVLSGSSYNEQFF
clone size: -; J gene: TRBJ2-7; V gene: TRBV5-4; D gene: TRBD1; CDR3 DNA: TGTGCCAGCAGCCTGGGGGGACAGGGGGCCTACGAGCAGTACTTC; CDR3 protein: CASSLGGQGAYEQYF
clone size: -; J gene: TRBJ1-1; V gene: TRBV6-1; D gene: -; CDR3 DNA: TGTGCCAGCAGCGGACTCAGGGGTACTGAAGCTTTCTTT; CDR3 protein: CASSGLRGTEAFF
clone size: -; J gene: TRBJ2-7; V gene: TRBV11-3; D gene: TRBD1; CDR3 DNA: TGTGCCAGCAGCCAGGGACAGGGCTGGGAGCAGTACTTC; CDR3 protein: CASSQGQGWEQYF
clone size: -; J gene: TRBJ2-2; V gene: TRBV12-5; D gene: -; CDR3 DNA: TGTGCTAGTGGCCGGGAGTACCCGTCCGGGGAGCTGTTTTTT; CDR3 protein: CASGREYPSGELFF
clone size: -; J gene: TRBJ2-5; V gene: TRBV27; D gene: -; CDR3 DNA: TGTGCCAGCAGTCGCCCGGGATTTGATGGGACCCAGTACTTC; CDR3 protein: CASSRPGFDGTQYF
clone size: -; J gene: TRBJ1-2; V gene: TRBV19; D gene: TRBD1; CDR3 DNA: TGTGCCAGTATGGAGACAGGGGTATACAATGGCTACACCTTC; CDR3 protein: CASMETGVYNGYTF
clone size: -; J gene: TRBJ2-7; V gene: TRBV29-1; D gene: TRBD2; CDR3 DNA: TGCAGCGTCCAGCGGGAGTATAACGAGCAGTACTTC; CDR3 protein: CSVQREYNEQYF
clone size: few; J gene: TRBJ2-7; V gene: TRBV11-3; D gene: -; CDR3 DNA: TGTGCCAGCAGCTTAGACCCCCTCTACGAGCAGTACTTC; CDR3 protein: CASSLDPLYEQYF